The 25 T cell receptor beta chains below come from one sample, sequenced in a study of blood T cell repertoires in COVID-19. This table comes from immunoSEQ multiplex PCR, and its TCRdb copy is limited to in-frame clones, with some not included. The sample has about 100,000 clones; under 75% are singletons. Sample: peripheral blood. These receptor sequences come from an older man with acute or convalescent COVID-19.

The CDR3 bases are TGTGCCAGCAGCTCGGGGAATGAGCAGTTCTTC. Its translation is CASSSGNEQFF. This chain connects TRBV7-3 to TRBJ2-1, with D perhaps matching TRBD2 (5 bases). The CDR3 is 11 residues long. The germline CDR1 and CDR2 sequences are SGHTA and FQGTGA. V gave up 4 bases and J gave up 7 bases, with 5 bases separating them.

The sample holds one count of this clone. The rearrangement links TRBV18 to TRBJ2-7; D might be TRBD1 (5 bases). The CDR3 spans 14 residues. V was pared by 1 base and J by 2 bases, with 9 bases between. Per germline, CDR1 KGHSH and CDR2 LQKENI. The CDR3 DNA reads as TGTGCCAGCTCACCACTGGACACAGCCTACGAGCAGTACTTC. Residues: CASSPLDTAYEQYF.

The chain uses TRBV11-2 and TRBJ1-6; TRBD1 matches 7 bases. The V gene end was trimmed by 0 bases and the J gene end by 7 bases; junction bases not matched to a gene: 3. Germline assignment: CDR1 SGHAT and CDR2 FQNNGV. The CDR3 has 15 amino acids. The CDR3 region is CASSLENRGNSPLHF. The CDR3 nucleotides are TGTGCCAGCAGCTTAGAGAACAGGGGAAATTCACCCCTCCACTTT.

This clone was counted between two and nine times. This chain uses TRBV28 with TRBJ2-2; D perhaps matches TRBD1 (5 bases). CDR3 size: 16 residues. Trimming took 5 bases from V and 0 from J, leaving 13 bases between them. Germline V CDR1 and CDR2: MDHEN, SYDVKM. CDR3 residues: CASSPLGPPNTGELFF. The CDR3 DNA follows: TGTGCCAGCAGTCCCCTGGGGCCCCCGAACACCGGGGAGCTGTTTTTT.

This clone has a handful of counts. This chain uses TRBV18 with TRBJ2-5; 7 nucleotides agree with TRBD1. Trimming at V came to 6 bases and at J to 4 bases, leaving 8 bases not matched to a gene. Germline values: CDR1 KGHSH, CDR2 LQKENI. This CDR3 contains 14 residues. CDR3 residues: CASSLTTGVETQYF. The CDR3 DNA is TGTGCCAGCTCTCTCACCACAGGGGTAGAGACCCAGTACTTC.

A word on this clone: One junction end disagrees with the germline gene, perhaps due to a read error. The rearrangement joins TRBV28 to TRBJ2-1; 7 positions agree with TRBD1. The CDR3 is made up of 14 amino acids. Germline CDR1 reads MDHEN; CDR2 reads SYDVKM. DNA of the CDR3: TGTGCCAGCAGTTTATCGGCCAGGGGGTATATGATCATCTTC. Protein: CASSLSARGYMIIF.

This clone was seen a handful of times. This chain links TRBV4-1 with TRBJ1-5, with TRBD1 matching over 10 bases. With V trimmed by 1 base and J by 7 bases, 4 bases remained unmatched. The CDR3 spans 15 residues. Germline lookup yields CDR1 MGHRA and CDR2 YSYEKL. CDR3 amino acids: CASSQAGTGDQPQHF. CDR3 DNA: TGCGCCAGCAGCCAAGCCGGGACAGGGGACCAGCCCCAGCATTTT.

CDR3 DNA: TGTGCCAGCACCGCAAACAGGGTCGGGGGGGAGCTGTTTTTT. This translates into CASTANRVGGELFF. The rearrangement joins TRBV3-1 (or the pseudogene TRBV3-2) to TRBJ2-2; maybe TRBD1 (6 bases). The V gene's germline CDR1 is LGHDT and CDR2 YNNKEL (reference sequence). The V gene lost 7 bases and the J gene lost 8 bases, with 17 bases spanning the gap. The CDR3 spans 14 residues.

This rearrangement joins TRBV19 to TRBJ1-5, with D possibly matching TRBD1 (5 bases). The CDR3 consists of 13 residues. Trimming removed 8 bases at V and 3 bases at J, with 11 bases between. CDR1 and CDR2 (germline): LNHDA, SQIVND (reference sequence). In DNA, the CDR3 is TGTGCCAGTCGGGGACTCATCAATCAGCCCCAGCATTTT. The encoded protein is CASRGLINQPQHF.

This clone came up many times. The chain recombines TRBV11-2 with TRBJ2-7, with TRBD1 as a possible D gene (6 bases). This CDR3 has 15 amino acids. Germline V lookup: CDR1 SGHAT, CDR2 FQNNGV. V lost 5 bases and J 3 bases, leaving 17 bases between the germline ends. The CDR3 here is CASSLSPGAHYEQYF. CDR3 coding DNA: TGTGCCAGCAGCCTATCCCCAGGGGCCCACTACGAGCAGTACTTC. Full variable domain (rest looked up from reference TRBV11-2 and TRBJ2-7): EAGVAQSPRYKIIEKRQSVAFWCNPISGHATLYWYQQILGQGPKLLIQFQNNGVVDDSQLPKDRFSAERLKGVDSTLKIQPAKLEDSAVYLCASSLSPGAHYEQYFGPGTRLTVT.

The chain joins TRBV7-6 to TRBJ1-1; TRBD1 agrees at 7 bases. The germline gives CDR1 SGHVS, CDR2 FNYEAQ. The CDR3 is 17 residues long. V lost 2 bases, J lost 0 bases, and 9 bases stayed unmatched. The chain's CDR3 is CASSLQPEGTVNTEAFF. The CDR3 coding sequence is TGTGCCAGCAGCTTACAACCCGAGGGGACAGTGAACACTGAAGCTTTCTTT. The variable domain in full, completed from reference TRBV7-6 and TRBJ1-1, reads GAGVSQSPRYKVTKRGQDVALRCDPISGHVSLYWYRQALGQGPEFLTYFNYEAQQDKSGLPNDRFSAERPEGSISTLTIQRTEQRDSAMYRCASSLQPEGTVNTEAFFGQGTRLTVV.

The rearrangement uses TRBV6-5 and TRBJ1-1; D possibly corresponds to TRBD1 (5 bases). This CDR3 is 14 amino acids long. Trimming removed 6 bases at V and 4 bases at J, with 15 bases between. Germline assignment: CDR1 MNHEY and CDR2 SVGAGI. The CDR3 DNA reads as TGTGCCAGCAGGCCGACAGCGGGCCGCACTGAAGCTTTCTTT. Protein product: CASRPTAGRTEAFF.

This chain connects TRBV7-2 to TRBJ2-1; possibly TRBD2 for D (6 bases). In germline, CDR1 is SGHTA, CDR2 FQGNSA. This CDR3 is 15 amino acids long. V dropped 2 bases and J dropped 8 bases, with 16 bases sitting between them. The DNA for the CDR3 is TGTGCCAGCAGCTTAACGGGAGTCGGGGTGGATGAGCAGTTCTTC. Translated: CASSLTGVGVDEQFF.

J is TRBJ2-7 and V is TRBV5-1, with 9 bases identical to TRBD1. There are 12 residues in the CDR3. V trimming: 3 bases; J trimming: 6 bases; junction bases outside the gene matches: 1. Germline V CDR1 and CDR2: SGHRS, YFSETQ. CDR3 amino acids: CASSWTGVEQYF. As DNA, the CDR3 is TGCGCCAGCAGCTGGACAGGGGTCGAGCAGTACTTC. The variable domain in full, completed from reference TRBV5-1 and TRBJ2-7, reads KAGVTQTPRYLIKTRGQQVTLSCSPISGHRSVSWYQQTPGQGLQFLFEYFSETQRNKGNFPGRFSGRQFSNSRSEMNVSTLELGDSALYLCASSWTGVEQYFGPGTRLTVT.

Of note for this clone: The junction does not match germline at one end; this may be a read error. The chain joins TRBV3-1 (or the pseudogene TRBV3-2) to TRBJ2-2; maybe TRBD1 (5 bases). Germline CDR1 LGHDT, CDR2 YNNKEL (reference sequence). This CDR3 has 14 residues. CDR3 nucleotide sequence: TGTGTCAGCAGCCCCCGACAGTCTACCGGGGAGCTGTTTTTT. This translates into CVSSPRQSTGELFF.

The chain recombines TRBV5-1 with TRBJ2-1, with D possibly matching TRBD2 (6 bases). V was cut by 4 bases and J by 2 bases, with 13 bases left in between. This CDR3 has 15 residues. Germline values: CDR1 SGHRS, CDR2 YFSETQ. The CDR3 loop is CASSRVGGTYNEQFF. The CDR3 nucleotides are TGCGCCAGCAGCCGGGTCGGCGGGACCTACAATGAGCAGTTCTTC.

This chain links TRBV4-3 with TRBJ2-3; 10 bases agree with TRBD2. Germline CDR1 is LGHNA and CDR2 is YSLEER. V lost 4 bases to trimming and J lost 2 bases; unmatched junction nucleotides: 3. This CDR3 has 15 amino acids. CDR3 nucleotides: TGCGCCAGCAGCCTAGGACTAGCGGTCACAGATACGCAGTATTTT. It specifies CASSLGLAVTDTQYF.

This clone was seen a few times. The chain uses TRBV19 and TRBJ2-4; TRBD2 matches at 12 bases. The germline V gene encodes CDR1 LNHDA and CDR2 SQIVND (reference sequence). The CDR3 runs 19 residues. Germline trimming cut 2 bases from V and 0 bases from J; bases unmatched to any gene: 8. For the CDR3, the DNA is TGTGCCAGTAGTATACTCGGGACTAGCGGGTTCTCAGCCAAAAACATTCAGTACTTC. It translates to CASSILGTSGFSAKNIQYF.

This clone turned up a few times. This sequence joins TRBV5-6 and TRBJ2-7, with 9 bases identical to TRBD1. The CDR3 runs to 13 residues. Germline V gene lookup returns CDR1 SGHDT and CDR2 YYEEEE. V shed 3 bases and J 6 bases; nucleotides not matched to a gene: 4. The CDR3 protein is CASSWDRVGEQYF. CDR3 sequence (DNA): TGTGCCAGCAGCTGGGACAGGGTGGGCGAGCAGTACTTC.

V and J are TRBV2 and TRBJ2-6, with a weak D call TRBD2 (6 bases). The germline CDR1 and CDR2 sequences are SNHLY and FYNNEI. The CDR3 is 14 amino acids. The V end lost 6 bases, the J end lost 0 bases, and 6 bases lay between the germline ends. The CDR3 sequence is CASRGLSGANVLTF. For the CDR3, the DNA is TGTGCCAGCAGGGGACTCTCTGGGGCCAACGTCCTGACTTTC.

The chain uses TRBV28 and TRBJ2-7, with a possible D match to TRBD2 (5 bases). The CDR3 length is 14 residues. Germline CDR1 MDHEN, CDR2 SYDVKM. V lost 3 bases, J lost 4 bases, and 13 bases lay in between. The CDR3 coding sequence is TGTGCCAGCAGTTTGAGCGGTATCAAGTACGAGCAGTACTTC. Its protein product is CASSLSGIKYEQYF.

This rearrangement joins TRBV6-2 or TRBV6-3 to TRBJ2-7; 8 bases map to TRBD2. CDR3 size: 16 residues. Germline-derived CDR1 and CDR2 are MNHEY and SVGEGT. Germline trimming cut 4 bases from V and 2 bases from J; bases unmatched to any gene: 10. CDR3 region: CASSSTRGSGAYEQYF. The DNA for the CDR3 is TGTGCCAGCAGTTCCACTCGCGGTAGCGGGGCCTACGAGCAGTACTTC.

The V call is TRBV19, the J call TRBJ2-2; a possible D gene is TRBD1 (5 bases). Germline V gives CDR1 LNHDA, CDR2 SQIVND (reference sequence). There are 13 residues in the CDR3. V was shortened by 9 bases and J by 7 bases, with 15 bases between the two germline ends. The CDR3 bases are TGTGCCAGCAACCATGGGGCTGGCGGGGAGCTGTTTTTT. Encoded protein: CASNHGAGGELFF.

The rearrangement links TRBV5-6 to TRBJ1-1, with TRBD1 as a possible D gene (5 bases). Germline V gives CDR1 SGHDT, CDR2 YYEEEE. The germline V and J ends were trimmed by 5 bases and 0 bases, with 17 bases remaining between them. There are 16 residues in the CDR3. The CDR3: CASRYGQWVMNTEAFF. The CDR3 region has the DNA TGTGCCAGCAGATACGGACAATGGGTCATGAACACTGAAGCTTTCTTT.

The rearrangement links TRBV19 to TRBJ1-5, with D perhaps TRBD1 (6 bases). Germline V gene lookup returns CDR1 LNHDA and CDR2 SQIVND (reference sequence). The CDR3 covers 13 residues. V lost 3 bases to trimming and J lost 7 bases, with 10 bases between them. CDR3 nucleotides: TGTGCCAGTAGTATTGTCAGGGGCCAGCCCCAGCATTTT. It yields the protein CASSIVRGQPQHF.